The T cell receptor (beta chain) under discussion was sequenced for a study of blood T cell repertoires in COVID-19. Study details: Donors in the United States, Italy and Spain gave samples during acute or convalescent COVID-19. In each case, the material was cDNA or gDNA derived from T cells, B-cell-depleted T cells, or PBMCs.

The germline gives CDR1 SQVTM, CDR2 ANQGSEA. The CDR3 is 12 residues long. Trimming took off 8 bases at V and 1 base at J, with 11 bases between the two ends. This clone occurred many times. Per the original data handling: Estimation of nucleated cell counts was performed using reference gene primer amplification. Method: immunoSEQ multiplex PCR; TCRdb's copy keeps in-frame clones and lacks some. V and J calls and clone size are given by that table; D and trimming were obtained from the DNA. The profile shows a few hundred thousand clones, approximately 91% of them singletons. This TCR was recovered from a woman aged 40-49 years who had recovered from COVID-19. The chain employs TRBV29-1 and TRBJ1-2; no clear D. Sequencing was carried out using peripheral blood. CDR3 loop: CSTMTDNYGYTF. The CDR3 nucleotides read TGCAGCACTATGACCGATAACTATGGCTACACCTTC.